This TCR beta chain was captured by sequencing in a study of shared clonotypes between healthy human individuals. Study-level points and caveats: It was expected that sequencing depth would affect clonotype sharing among donors.

V was clipped by 3 bases and J by 8 bases; unmatched bases: 6. Germline assignment: CDR1 SGHTA and CDR2 FQGNSA. CDR3 size: 13 residues. This clone was counted only a few times. Its antigen remains unidentified. TCRdb's table, derived via immunoSEQ multiplex PCR, lists solely in-frame clones and lacks some. The table lists about 980,000 clones, more than 75% of them singletons, with over 1.3% in the top ten. Sequenced input: memory CD4+ T cells sorted from blood. Subset: CD45RA-negative fraction. The chain combines TRBV7-2 with TRBJ1-2, with TRBD1 identical over 7 bases. This TCR derives from a man aged 18-30 years in good health. CDR3 sequence reads: CASSLDRTQGYTF. The CDR3 nucleotides are TGTGCCAGCAGCTTGGACAGGACCCAGGGCTACACCTTC.